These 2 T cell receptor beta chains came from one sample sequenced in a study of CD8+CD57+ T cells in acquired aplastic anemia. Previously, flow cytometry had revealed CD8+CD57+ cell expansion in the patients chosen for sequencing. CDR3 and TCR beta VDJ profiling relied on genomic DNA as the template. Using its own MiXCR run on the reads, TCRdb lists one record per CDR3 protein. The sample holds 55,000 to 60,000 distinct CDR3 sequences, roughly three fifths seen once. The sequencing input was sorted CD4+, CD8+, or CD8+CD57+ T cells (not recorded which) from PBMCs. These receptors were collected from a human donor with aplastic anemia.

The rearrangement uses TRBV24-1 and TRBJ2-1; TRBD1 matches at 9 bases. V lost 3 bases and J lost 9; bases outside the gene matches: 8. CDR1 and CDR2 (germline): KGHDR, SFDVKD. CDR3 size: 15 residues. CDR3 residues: CATSDTGGARVEQFF. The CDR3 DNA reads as TGTGCCACCAGTGATACAGGGGGCGCGAGGGTTGAGCAGTTCTTC.

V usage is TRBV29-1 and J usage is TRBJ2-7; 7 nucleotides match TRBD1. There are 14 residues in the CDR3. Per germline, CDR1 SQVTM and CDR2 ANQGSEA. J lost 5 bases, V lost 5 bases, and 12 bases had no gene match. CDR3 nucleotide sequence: TGCAGCGTTACCCTCCGACAGGGTGGGAACGAGCAGTACTTC. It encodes CSVTLRQGGNEQYF.